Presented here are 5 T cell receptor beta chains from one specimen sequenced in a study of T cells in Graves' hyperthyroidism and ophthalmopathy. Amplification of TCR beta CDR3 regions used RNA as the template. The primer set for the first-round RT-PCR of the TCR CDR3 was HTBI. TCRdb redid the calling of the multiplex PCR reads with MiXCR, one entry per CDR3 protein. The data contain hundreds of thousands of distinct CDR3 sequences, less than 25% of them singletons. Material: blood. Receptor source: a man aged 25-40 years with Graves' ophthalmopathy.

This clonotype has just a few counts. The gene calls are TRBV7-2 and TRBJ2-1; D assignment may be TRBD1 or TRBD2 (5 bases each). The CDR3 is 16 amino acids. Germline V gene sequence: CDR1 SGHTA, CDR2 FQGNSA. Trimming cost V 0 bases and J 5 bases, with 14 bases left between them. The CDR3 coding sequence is TGTGCCAGCAGCTTAGCGGGGACCAGACTCGACAATGAGCAGTTCTTC. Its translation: CASSLAGTRLDNEQFF.

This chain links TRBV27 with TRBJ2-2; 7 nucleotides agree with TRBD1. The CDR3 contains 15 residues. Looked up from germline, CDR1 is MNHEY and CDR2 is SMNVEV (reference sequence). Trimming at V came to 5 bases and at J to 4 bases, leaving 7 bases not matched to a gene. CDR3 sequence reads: CASSHRQGSTGELFF. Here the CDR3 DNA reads TGTGCCAGCAGTCATCGACAGGGTAGCACCGGGGAGCTGTTTTTT.

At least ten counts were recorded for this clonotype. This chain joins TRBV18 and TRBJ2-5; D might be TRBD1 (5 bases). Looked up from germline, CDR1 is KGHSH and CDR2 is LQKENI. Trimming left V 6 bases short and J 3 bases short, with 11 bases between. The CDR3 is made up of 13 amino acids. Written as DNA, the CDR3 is TGTGCCAGCTCTCAGGACACTGAAGAGACCCAGTACTTC. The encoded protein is CASSQDTEETQYF.

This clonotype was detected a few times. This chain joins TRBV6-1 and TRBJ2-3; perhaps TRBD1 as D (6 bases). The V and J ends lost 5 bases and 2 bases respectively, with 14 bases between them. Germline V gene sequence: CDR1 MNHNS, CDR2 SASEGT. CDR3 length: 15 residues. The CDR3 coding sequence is TGTGCCAGCAGTCCCGGCCCAGGGGTCACAGATACGCAGTATTTT. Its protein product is CASSPGPGVTDTQYF.

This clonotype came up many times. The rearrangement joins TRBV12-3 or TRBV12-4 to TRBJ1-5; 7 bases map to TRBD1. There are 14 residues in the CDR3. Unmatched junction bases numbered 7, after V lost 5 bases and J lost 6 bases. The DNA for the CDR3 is TGTGCCAGCAGTCACACAGGGGCGGCTCAGCCCCAGCATTTT. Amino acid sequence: CASSHTGAAQPQHF.